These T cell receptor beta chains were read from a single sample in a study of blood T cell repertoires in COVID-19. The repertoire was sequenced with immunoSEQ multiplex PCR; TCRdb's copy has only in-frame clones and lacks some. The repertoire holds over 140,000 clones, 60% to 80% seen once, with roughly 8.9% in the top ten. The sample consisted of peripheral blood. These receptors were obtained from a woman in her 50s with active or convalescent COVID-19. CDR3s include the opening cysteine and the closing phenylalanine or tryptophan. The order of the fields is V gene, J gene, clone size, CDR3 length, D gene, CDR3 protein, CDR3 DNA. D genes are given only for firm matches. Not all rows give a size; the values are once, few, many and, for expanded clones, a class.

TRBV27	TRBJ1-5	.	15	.	CASSFGRGTGQPQHF	TGTGCCAGCAGTTTTGGCAGGGGAACGGGTCAGCCCCAGCATTTT
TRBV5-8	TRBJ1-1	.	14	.	CASSLDRAITEAFF	TGTGCCAGCAGCTTGGACAGGGCCATCACTGAAGCTTTCTTT
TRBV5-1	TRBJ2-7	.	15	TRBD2	CASSILAGELGEQYF	TGCGCCAGCAGCATACTAGCGGGAGAGTTGGGCGAGCAGTACTTC
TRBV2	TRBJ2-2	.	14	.	CASSDRQNTGELFF	TGTGCCAGCAGTGACAGGCAAAACACCGGGGAGCTGTTTTTT
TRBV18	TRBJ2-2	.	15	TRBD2	CASSRSGSNTGELFF	TGTGCCAGCTCACGGAGCGGGAGCAACACCGGGGAGCTGTTTTTT
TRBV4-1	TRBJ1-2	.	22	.	CASSHLVVRGRTTTGQNYGYTF	TGCGCCAGCAGCCACCTGGTAGTACGGGGCCGCACGACGACAGGCCAGAACTATGGCTACACCTTC
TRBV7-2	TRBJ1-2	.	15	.	CASSTSTALYYGYTF	TGTGCCAGCAGCACCTCGACAGCGCTATACTATGGCTACACCTTC
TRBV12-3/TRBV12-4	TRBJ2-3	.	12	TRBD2	CASSPGLAGEYF	TGTGCCAGCAGTCCCGGACTAGCGGGAGAATATTTT
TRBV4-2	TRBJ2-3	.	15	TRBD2	CASSVSGRAIDTQYF	TGTGCCAGCAGCGTCAGCGGGAGGGCCATAGATACGCAGTATTTT
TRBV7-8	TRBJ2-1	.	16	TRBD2	CASSLVVAGGYNEQFF	TGTGCCAGCAGCTTAGTTGTAGCGGGGGGCTACAATGAGCAGTTCTTC
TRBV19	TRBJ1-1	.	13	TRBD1	CASSNRGGTEAFF	TGTGCCAGTAGTAACAGGGGTGGGACTGAAGCTTTCTTT
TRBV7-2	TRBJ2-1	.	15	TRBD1	CASSLAGQAINEQFF	TGTGCCAGCAGCTTAGCGGGACAGGCAATAAATGAGCAGTTCTTC
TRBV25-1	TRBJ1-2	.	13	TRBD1	CASSVAGGGGYTF	TGTGCCAGCAGTGTCGCAGGGGGAGGTGGCTACACCTTC
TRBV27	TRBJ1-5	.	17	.	CASSLWGTGDSNQPQHF	TGTGCCAGCAGTCTCTGGGGCACAGGTGATAGCAATCAGCCCCAGCATTTT
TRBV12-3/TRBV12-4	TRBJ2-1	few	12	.	CASSLAGYEQFF	TGTGCCAGCAGTTTGGCGGGCTATGAGCAGTTCTTC
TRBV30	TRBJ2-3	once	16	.	CAWSRMGLSGTDTQYF	TGTGCCTGGAGCCGAATGGGACTGAGTGGCACAGATACGCAGTATTTT
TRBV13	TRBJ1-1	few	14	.	CASSLSGGGTEAFF	TGTGCCAGCAGCCTCTCGGGTGGGGGGACTGAAGCTTTCTTT
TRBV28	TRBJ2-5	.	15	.	CAVGGPQGRLETQYF	TGTGCCGTGGGAGGGCCACAGGGTCGATTAGAGACCCAGTACTTC
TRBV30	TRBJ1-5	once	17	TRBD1	CAWSAPPGQVGNQPQHF	TGTGCCTGGAGTGCCCCGCCTGGACAGGTGGGCAATCAGCCCCAGCATTTT
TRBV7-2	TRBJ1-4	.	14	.	CASSLRGKGEKLFF	TGTGCCAGCAGCTTGCGGGGGAAAGGTGAAAAACTGTTTTTT
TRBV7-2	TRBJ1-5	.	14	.	CASSPTVSNQPQHF	TGTGCCAGCAGCCCGACAGTTAGCAATCAGCCCCAGCATTTT
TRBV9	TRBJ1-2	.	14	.	CASSAQPGVYGYTF	TGTGCCAGCAGCGCTCAACCAGGGGTTTATGGCTACACCTTC
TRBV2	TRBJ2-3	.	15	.	CASSVVVGDTDTQYF	TGTGCCAGCAGCGTCGTTGTCGGGGACACAGATACGCAGTATTTT
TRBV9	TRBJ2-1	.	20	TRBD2	CASSATLLAGGPMAYNEQFF	TGTGCCAGCAGCGCCACTCTTCTAGCGGGGGGGCCAATGGCCTACAATGAGCAGTTCTTC
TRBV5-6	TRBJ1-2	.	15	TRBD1	CASTPRRQGAGGYTF	TGTGCCAGCACCCCACGTCGGCAGGGGGCAGGGGGCTACACCTTC
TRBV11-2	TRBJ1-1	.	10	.	CASRGRGAFF	TGTGCCAGCAGGGGGCGGGGCGCTTTCTTT
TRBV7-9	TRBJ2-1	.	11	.	CASSLGSEQFF	TGTGCCAGCAGCTTAGGTAGTGAGCAGTTCTTC
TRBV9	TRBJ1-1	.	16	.	CASSVEGAGLNTEAFF	TGTGCCAGCAGCGTAGAAGGGGCAGGGTTGAACACTGAAGCTTTCTTT
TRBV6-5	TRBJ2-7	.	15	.	CASSYSGGVEDEQYF	TGTGCCAGCAGTTACTCGGGGGGAGTTGAGGACGAGCAGTACTTC
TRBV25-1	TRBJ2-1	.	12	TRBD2	CASRTSGGAQFF	TGTGCCAGCAGGACTAGCGGGGGGGCTCAGTTCTTC
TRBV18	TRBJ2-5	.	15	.	CASSRGIGYQETQYF	TGTGCCAGCTCAAGGGGTATTGGGTACCAAGAGACCCAGTACTTC
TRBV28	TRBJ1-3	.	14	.	CASSLPGVGNTIYF	TGTGCCAGCAGTTTACCGGGGGTGGGAAACACCATATATTTT
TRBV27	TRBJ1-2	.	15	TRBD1	CASSFLGTGVNGYTF	TGTGCCAGCAGTTTTCTAGGGACAGGGGTTAATGGCTACACCTTC
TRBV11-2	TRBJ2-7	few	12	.	CASSLGRYEQYF	TGTGCCAGCAGCTTAGGCAGGTACGAGCAGTACTTC
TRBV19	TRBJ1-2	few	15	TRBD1	CASSITGGANYGYTF	TGTGCCAGTAGTATCACAGGGGGAGCTAACTATGGCTACACCTTC
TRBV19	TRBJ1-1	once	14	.	CASSIGTIHTEAFF	TGTGCCAGTAGTATAGGCACAATTCACACTGAAGCTTTCTTT
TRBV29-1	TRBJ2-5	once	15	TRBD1	CSVERDSWARETQYF	TGCAGCGTGGAGAGGGACAGTTGGGCCCGTGAGACCCAGTACTTC
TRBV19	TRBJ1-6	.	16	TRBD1	CASSIQEGAKSSPLHF	TGTGCCAGTAGTATACAGGAGGGGGCAAAGAGTTCACCCCTCCACTTT
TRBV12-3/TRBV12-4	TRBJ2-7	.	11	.	CASSTGYEQYF	TGTGCCAGCAGTACGGGGTACGAGCAGTACTTC
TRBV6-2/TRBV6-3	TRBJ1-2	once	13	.	CASSYNQRNGYTF	TGTGCCAGCAGTTACAACCAGAGGAATGGCTACACCTTC
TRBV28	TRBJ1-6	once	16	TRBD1	CASSRLQGFPYSPLHF	TGTGCCAGCAGCCGCTTACAGGGGTTCCCTTATTCACCCCTCCACTTT
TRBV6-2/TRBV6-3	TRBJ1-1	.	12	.	CASSLVGGPAFF	TGTGCCAGCAGCCTCGTTGGCGGGCCAGCTTTCTTT
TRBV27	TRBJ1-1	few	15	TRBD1	CASSPGQGRGTEAFF	TGTGCCAGCAGTCCAGGACAGGGTCGGGGGACTGAAGCTTTCTTT
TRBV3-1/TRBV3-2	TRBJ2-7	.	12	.	CASSQEYREQYF	TGTGCCAGCAGCCAAGAGTACCGGGAGCAGTACTTC
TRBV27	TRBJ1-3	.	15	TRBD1	CASSPDRISGNTIYF	TGTGCCAGCAGTCCGGACAGGATCTCTGGAAACACCATATATTTT
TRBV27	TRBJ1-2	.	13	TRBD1	CASYGQGARGYTF	TGTGCCAGTTACGGACAGGGGGCCCGTGGCTACACCTTC